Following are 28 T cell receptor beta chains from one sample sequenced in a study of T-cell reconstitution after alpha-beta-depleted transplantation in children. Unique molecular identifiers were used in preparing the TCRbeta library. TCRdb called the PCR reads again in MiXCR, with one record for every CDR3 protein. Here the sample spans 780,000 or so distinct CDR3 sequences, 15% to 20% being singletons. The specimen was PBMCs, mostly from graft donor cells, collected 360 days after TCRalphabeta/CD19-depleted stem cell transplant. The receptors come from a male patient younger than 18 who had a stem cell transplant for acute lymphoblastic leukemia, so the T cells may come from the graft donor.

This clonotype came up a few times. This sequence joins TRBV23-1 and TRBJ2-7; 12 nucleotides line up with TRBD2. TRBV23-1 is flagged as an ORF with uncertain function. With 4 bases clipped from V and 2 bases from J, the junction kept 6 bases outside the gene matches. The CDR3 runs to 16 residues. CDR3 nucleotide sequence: TGCGCCAGCAGTCGACGACTAGCGGGGGACCCCTACGAGCAGTACTTC. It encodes CASSRRLAGDPYEQYF.

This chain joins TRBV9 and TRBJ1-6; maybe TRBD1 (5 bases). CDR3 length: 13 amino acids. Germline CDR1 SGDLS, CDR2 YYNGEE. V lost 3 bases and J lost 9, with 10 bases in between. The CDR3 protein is CASSGMGGSPLHF. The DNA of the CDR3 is TGTGCCAGCAGCGGAATGGGGGGTTCACCCCTCCACTTT.

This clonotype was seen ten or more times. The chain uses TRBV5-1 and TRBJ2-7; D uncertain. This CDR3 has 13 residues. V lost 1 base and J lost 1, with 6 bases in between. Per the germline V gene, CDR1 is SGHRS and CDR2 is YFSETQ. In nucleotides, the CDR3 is TGCGCCAGCAGCTTGCGGTTGTCCTACGAGCAGTACTTC. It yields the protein CASSLRLSYEQYF.

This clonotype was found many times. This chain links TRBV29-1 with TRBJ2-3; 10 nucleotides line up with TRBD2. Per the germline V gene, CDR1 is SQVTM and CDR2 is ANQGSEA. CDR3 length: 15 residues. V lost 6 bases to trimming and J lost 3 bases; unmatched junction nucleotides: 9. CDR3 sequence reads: CSVLRTSGLTDTQYF. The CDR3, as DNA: TGCAGCGTCCTCCGGACTAGCGGACTAACAGATACGCAGTATTTT.

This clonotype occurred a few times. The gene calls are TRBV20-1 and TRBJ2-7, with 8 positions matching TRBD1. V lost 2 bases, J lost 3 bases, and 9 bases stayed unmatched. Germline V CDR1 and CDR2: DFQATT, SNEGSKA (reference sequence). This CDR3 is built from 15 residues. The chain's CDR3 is CSARIDRGAHYEQYF. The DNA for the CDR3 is TGCAGTGCTAGAATTGACAGGGGAGCTCACTACGAGCAGTACTTC.

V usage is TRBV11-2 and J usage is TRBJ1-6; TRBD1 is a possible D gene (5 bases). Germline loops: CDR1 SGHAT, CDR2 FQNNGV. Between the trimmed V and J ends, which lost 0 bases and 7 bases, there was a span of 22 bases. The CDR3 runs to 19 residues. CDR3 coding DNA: TGTGCCAGCAGCTTAGATCCGGCCGGGCGGGGGGTAGAGAATTCACCCCTCCACTTT. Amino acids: CASSLDPAGRGVENSPLHF.

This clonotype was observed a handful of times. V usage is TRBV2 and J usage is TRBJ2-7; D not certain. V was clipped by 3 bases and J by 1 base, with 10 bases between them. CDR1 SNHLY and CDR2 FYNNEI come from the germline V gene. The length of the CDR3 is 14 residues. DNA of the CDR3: TGTGCCAGCAGTGATCGGCAGATATCCTACGAGCAGTACTTC. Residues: CASSDRQISYEQYF.

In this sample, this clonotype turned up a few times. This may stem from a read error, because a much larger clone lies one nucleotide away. Here the CDR3 DNA reads TGTGCCAGCAGCCGACAGGGCTATGGCTACACCTTC. Its protein product is CASSRQGYGYTF. The J gene is TRBJ1-2, the V gene TRBV27, with 7 bases that match TRBD1. The V segment lost 6 bases and the J segment 4 bases; nucleotides outside the gene matches: 2. This CDR3 has 12 amino acids. Germline assignment: CDR1 MNHEY and CDR2 SMNVEV (reference sequence).

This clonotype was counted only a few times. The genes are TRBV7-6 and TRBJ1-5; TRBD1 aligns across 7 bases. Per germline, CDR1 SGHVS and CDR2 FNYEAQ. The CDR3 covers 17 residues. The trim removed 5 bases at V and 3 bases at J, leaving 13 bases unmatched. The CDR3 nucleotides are TGTGCCAGCAGCGGTGGCCCCGGGACAGCCTACAATCAGCCCCAGCATTTT. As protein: CASSGGPGTAYNQPQHF. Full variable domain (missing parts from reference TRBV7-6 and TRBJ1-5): GAGVSQSPRYKVTKRGQDVALRCDPISGHVSLYWYRQALGQGPEFLTYFNYEAQQDKSGLPNDRFSAERPEGSISTLTIQRTEQRDSAMYRCASSGGPGTAYNQPQHFGDGTRLSIL.

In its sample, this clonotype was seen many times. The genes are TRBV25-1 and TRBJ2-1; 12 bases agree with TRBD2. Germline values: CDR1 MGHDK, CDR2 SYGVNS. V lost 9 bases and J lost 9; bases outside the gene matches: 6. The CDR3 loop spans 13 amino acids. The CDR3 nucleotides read TGTGCCAGTAGGCTAGCGGGAGGGGGTGAGCAGTTCTTC. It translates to CASRLAGGGEQFF.

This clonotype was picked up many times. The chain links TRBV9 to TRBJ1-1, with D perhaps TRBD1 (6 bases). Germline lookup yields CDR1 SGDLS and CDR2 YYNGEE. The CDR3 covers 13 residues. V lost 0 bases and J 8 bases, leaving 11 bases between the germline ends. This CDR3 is CASSVARGSEAFF. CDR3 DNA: TGTGCCAGCAGCGTAGCTAGGGGGTCCGAAGCTTTCTTT.

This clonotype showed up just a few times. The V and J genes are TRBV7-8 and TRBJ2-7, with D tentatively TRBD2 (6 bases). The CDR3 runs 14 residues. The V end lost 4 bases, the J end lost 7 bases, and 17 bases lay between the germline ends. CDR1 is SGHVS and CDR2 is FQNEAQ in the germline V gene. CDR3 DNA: TGTGCCAGCAGCTCCCAACCGGGCCGGGGGGAGCAGTACTTC. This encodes CASSSQPGRGEQYF.

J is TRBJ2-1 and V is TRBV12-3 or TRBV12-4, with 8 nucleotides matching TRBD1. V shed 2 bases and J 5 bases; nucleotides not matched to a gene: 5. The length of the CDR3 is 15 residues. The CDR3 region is CASSLWDRKHNEQFF. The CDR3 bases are TGTGCCAGCAGTTTATGGGACAGGAAACACAATGAGCAGTTCTTC.

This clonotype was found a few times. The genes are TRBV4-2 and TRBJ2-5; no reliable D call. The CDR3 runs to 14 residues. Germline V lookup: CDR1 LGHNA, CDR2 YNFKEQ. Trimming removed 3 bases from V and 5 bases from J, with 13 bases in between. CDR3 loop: CASSQEPGMETQYF. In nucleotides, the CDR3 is TGTGCCAGCAGCCAGGAACCCGGAATGGAGACCCAGTACTTC.

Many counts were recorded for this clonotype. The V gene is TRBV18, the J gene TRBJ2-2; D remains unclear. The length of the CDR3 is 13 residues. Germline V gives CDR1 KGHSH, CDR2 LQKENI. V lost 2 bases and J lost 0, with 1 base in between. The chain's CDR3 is CASSPANTGELFF. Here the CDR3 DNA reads TGTGCCAGCTCACCAGCGAACACCGGGGAGCTGTTTTTT.

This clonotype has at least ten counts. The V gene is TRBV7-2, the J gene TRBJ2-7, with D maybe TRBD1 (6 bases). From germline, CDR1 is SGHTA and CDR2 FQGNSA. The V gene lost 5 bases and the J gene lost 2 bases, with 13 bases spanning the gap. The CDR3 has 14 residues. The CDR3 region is CASSRRGRAYEQYF. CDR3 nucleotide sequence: TGTGCCAGCAGCCGCAGGGGCCGAGCCTACGAGCAGTACTTC.

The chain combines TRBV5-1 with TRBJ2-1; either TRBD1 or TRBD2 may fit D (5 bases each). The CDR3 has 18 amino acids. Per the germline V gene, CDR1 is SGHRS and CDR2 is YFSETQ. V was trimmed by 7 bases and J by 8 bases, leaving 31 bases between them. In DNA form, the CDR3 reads TGCGCCAGCTTGCCCTTCGGGGACCTTGTCACTTCGAGGGATGAGCAGTTCTTC. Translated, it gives CASLPFGDLVTSRDEQFF.

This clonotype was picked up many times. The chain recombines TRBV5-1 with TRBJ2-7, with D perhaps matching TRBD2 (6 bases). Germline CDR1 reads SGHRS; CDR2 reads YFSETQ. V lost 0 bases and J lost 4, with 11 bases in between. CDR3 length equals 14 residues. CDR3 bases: TGCGCCAGCAGCTTGGACGGAGGGCCTTACGAGCAGTACTTC. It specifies CASSLDGGPYEQYF.

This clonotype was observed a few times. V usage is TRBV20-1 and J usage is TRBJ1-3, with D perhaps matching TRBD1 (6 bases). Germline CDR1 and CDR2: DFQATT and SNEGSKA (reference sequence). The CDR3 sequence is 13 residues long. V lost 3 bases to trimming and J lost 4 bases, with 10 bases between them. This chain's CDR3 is CSASPDRGNTIYF. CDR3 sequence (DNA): TGCAGTGCTAGCCCGGACAGAGGAAACACCATATATTTT.

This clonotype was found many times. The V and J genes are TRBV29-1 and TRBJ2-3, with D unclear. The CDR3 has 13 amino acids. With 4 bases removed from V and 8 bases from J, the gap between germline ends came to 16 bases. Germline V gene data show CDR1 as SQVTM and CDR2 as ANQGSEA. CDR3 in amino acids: CSVGGPAAVTQYF. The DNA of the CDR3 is TGCAGCGTTGGGGGTCCCGCGGCTGTTACGCAGTATTTT.

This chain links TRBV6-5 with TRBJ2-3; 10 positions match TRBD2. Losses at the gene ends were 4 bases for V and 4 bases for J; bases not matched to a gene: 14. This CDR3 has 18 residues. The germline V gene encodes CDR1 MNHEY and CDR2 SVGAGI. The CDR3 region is CASSLTGSQAGGPDTQYF. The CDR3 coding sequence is TGTGCCAGCAGTTTGACAGGGTCCCAAGCGGGAGGGCCAGATACGCAGTATTTT.

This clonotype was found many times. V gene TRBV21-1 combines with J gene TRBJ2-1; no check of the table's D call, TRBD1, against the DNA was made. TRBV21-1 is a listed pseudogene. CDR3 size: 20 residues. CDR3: CASSNTPGQGRDRSYNEQFF. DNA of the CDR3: TGTGCCAGCAGCAATACCCCGGGACAGGGAAGGGATAGGTCCTACAATGAGCAGTTCTTC.

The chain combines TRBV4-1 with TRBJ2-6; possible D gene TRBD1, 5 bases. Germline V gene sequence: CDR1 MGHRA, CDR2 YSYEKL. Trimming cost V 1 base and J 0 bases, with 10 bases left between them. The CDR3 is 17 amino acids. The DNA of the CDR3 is TGCGCCAGCAGCCAAGGGGGTCAGGGCTCTGGGGCCAACGTCCTGACTTTC. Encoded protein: CASSQGGQGSGANVLTF.

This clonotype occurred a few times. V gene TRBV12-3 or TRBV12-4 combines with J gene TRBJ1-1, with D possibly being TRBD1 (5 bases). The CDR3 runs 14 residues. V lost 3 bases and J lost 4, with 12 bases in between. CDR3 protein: CASSFGGTITEAFF. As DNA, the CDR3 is TGTGCCAGCAGTTTCGGGGGTACGATCACTGAAGCTTTCTTT.

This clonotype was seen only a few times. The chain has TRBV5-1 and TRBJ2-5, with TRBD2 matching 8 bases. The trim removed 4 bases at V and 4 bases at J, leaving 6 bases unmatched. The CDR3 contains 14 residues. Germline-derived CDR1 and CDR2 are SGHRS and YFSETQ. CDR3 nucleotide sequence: TGCGCCAGCAGCCCGCAGCGGGGGCCAGAGACCCAGTACTTC. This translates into CASSPQRGPETQYF.

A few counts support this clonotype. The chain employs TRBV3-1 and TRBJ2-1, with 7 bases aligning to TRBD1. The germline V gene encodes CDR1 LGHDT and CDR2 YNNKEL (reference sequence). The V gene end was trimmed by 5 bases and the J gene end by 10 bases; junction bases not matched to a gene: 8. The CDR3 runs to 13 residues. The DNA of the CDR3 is TGTGCCAGCAGCGTCCGACAGGGTCGGGAGCAGTTCTTC. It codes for CASSVRQGREQFF.

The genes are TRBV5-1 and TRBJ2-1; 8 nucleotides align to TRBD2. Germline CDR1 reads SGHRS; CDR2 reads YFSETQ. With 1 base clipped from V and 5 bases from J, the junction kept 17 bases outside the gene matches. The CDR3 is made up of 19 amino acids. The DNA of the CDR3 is TGCGCCAGCAGCTTGATTCCCTCCGGGGTAGCGGGAACGCACAATGAGCAGTTCTTC. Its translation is CASSLIPSGVAGTHNEQFF.

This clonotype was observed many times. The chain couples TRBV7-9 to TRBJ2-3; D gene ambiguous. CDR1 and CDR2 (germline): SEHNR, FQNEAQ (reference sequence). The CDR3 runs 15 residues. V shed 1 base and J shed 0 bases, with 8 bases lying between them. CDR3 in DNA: TGTGCCAGCAGCTTAGAGGGATCTAGCACAGATACGCAGTATTTT. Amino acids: CASSLEGSSTDTQYF.